The rows below give T cell receptor beta chains drawn from one sample of a study of blood T cell repertoires in COVID-19. Generated by immunoSEQ multiplex PCR, the TCRdb table keeps only in-frame clones and is missing some. The repertoire holds roughly 260,000 clones, with about nine tenths as singletons. Sequenced sample: peripheral blood. All receptors come from a woman aged 45 to 65 who had recovered from COVID-19. Each CDR3 is given with its conserved first and last residue. A D gene is named only where the DNA matches it firmly. Clone size is shown for a subset of rows, as once, few, many or a class of expanded clone.

J gene,clone size,V gene,D gene,CDR3 protein,CDR3 DNA
TRBJ1-2,-,TRBV4-3,-,CASSRRGDYGYTF,TGCGCCAGCAGCCGGAGGGGTGACTATGGCTACACCTTC
TRBJ1-4,-,TRBV19,TRBD1,CASSIDRGGNEKLFF,TGTGCCAGTAGCATCGACAGGGGAGGTAATGAAAAACTGTTTTTT
TRBJ1-6,-,TRBV19,-,CASTQTGHNSPLHF,TGTGCCAGTACCCAGACGGGTCATAATTCACCCCTCCACTTT
TRBJ2-1,-,TRBV28,-,CASRFTGVSEQFF,TGTGCCAGCAGATTCACGGGGGTTTCCGAGCAGTTCTTC
TRBJ1-1,-,TRBV5-1,-,CASSLTANTEAFF,TGCGCCAGCAGCTTAACAGCGAACACTGAAGCTTTCTTT
TRBJ1-1,-,TRBV5-6,-,CASSRPGAPEAFF,TGTGCCAGCAGCCGACCAGGGGCCCCTGAAGCTTTCTTT
TRBJ1-5,-,TRBV5-5,-,CASSPKGVGRQPQHF,TGTGCCAGCAGCCCGAAGGGGGTGGGTCGTCAGCCCCAGCATTTT
TRBJ1-1,-,TRBV4-3,TRBD1,CASSHYRGPSAGTGNTEAFF,TGCGCCAGCAGCCACTATCGGGGGCCATCCGCGGGGACAGGGAACACTGAAGCTTTCTTT
TRBJ2-2,-,TRBV9,TRBD1,CASSRSGTDTGELFF,TGTGCCAGCAGCAGATCAGGGACAGACACCGGGGAGCTGTTTTTT
TRBJ2-7,-,TRBV7-6,-,CASSSRMSGEQYF,TGTGCCAGCAGCTCCCGGATGTCGGGCGAGCAGTACTTC
TRBJ1-5,-,TRBV19,TRBD1,CASSRSGGYQPQHF,TGTGCCAGTAGTAGGTCAGGGGGCTATCAGCCCCAGCATTTT
TRBJ1-2,-,TRBV6-4,-,CASSPTRGTGYTF,TGTGCCAGCAGTCCTACTCGGGGAACTGGCTACACCTTC
TRBJ2-5,-,TRBV5-4,TRBD2,CASSDQTSGGGETQYF,TGTGCCAGCAGCGACCAAACTAGCGGTGGGGGGGAGACCCAGTACTTC
TRBJ1-5,-,TRBV6-2/TRBV6-3,-,CASSPTVSYSNQPQHF,TGTGCCAGCAGCCCTACCGTTAGCTATAGCAATCAGCCCCAGCATTTT
TRBJ1-2,-,TRBV6-6,-,CASSDVGTANYGYTF,TGTGCCAGCAGTGACGTCGGGACTGCTAACTATGGCTACACCTTC
TRBJ2-2,-,TRBV5-6,TRBD2,CASSHQYLAGTGELFF,TGTGCCAGCAGCCACCAATACCTAGCGGGCACCGGGGAGCTGTTTTTT
TRBJ1-1,-,TRBV7-3,-,CASSLGREDKAFF,TGTGCCAGCAGCTTAGGGCGAGAAGACAAAGCTTTCTTT
TRBJ2-7,-,TRBV7-3,TRBD2,CASSQGLAEDYEQYF,TGTGCCAGCAGCCAAGGACTAGCGGAAGACTACGAGCAGTACTTC
TRBJ2-2,-,TRBV18,TRBD1,CASSPRDGDREYTGELFF,TGTGCCAGCTCACCACGGGACGGGGACAGAGAGTACACCGGGGAGCTGTTTTTT
TRBJ1-1,-,TRBV18,-,CASSEASGDTEAFF,TGTGCCAGCTCAGAGGCGTCCGGGGACACTGAAGCTTTCTTT
TRBJ2-1,-,TRBV28,-,CAILGSREDYNEQFF,TGTGCCATCCTAGGGTCGCGGGAAGACTACAATGAGCAGTTCTTC
TRBJ1-1,once,TRBV10-3,-,CAISVSGGEAFF,TGTGCCATCAGTGTCTCGGGAGGTGAAGCTTTCTTT
TRBJ1-1,-,TRBV12-3/TRBV12-4,-,CASSPRVLGAFF,TGTGCCAGCAGCCCCAGGGTTTTGGGAGCTTTCTTT
TRBJ2-7,-,TRBV7-2,-,CASSLGRLNEQYF,TGTGCCAGCAGCTTAGGGCGGCTCAACGAGCAGTACTTC
TRBJ1-1,-,TRBV5-6,TRBD1,CASSPTGQVYTEAFF,TGTGCCAGCAGCCCTACGGGACAGGTATACACTGAAGCTTTCTTT
TRBJ1-2,-,TRBV19,TRBD1,CASSGGTDLNYGYTF,TGTGCCAGTAGTGGCGGGACAGACCTTAACTATGGCTACACCTTC
TRBJ1-1,-,TRBV28,-,CASSPGTEAFF,TGTGCCAGCAGCCCCGGGACTGAAGCTTTCTTT